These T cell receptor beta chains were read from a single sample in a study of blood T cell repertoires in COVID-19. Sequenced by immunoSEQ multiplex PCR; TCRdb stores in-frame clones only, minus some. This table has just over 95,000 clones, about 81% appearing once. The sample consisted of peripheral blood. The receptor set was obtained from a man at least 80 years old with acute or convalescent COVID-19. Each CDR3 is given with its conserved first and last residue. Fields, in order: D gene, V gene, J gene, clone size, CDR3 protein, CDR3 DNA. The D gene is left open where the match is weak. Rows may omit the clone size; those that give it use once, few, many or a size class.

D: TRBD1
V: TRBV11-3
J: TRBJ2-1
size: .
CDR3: CASSFAGTENNEQFF
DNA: TGTGCCAGCAGCTTCGCCGGGACAGAAAACAATGAGCAGTTCTTC

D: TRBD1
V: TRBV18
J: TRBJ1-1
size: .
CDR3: CASSDGQGNTEAFF
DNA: TGTGCCAGCTCAGACGGACAGGGGAACACTGAAGCTTTCTTT

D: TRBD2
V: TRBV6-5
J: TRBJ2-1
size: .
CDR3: CASKGLAQHNEQFF
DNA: TGTGCCAGCAAGGGACTAGCACAACACAATGAGCAGTTCTTC

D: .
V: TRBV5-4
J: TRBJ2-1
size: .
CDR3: CASSWGGSSSYNEQFF
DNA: TGTGCCAGCAGCTGGGGAGGCAGCAGCTCCTACAATGAGCAGTTCTTC

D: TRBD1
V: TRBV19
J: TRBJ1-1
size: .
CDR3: CASSTGQGRKTEAFF
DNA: TGTGCCAGTAGTACAGGACAGGGGAGGAAAACTGAAGCTTTCTTT

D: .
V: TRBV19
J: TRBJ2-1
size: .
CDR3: CASSGPGRPNNEQFF
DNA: TGTGCCAGTAGTGGTCCAGGCCGGCCTAACAATGAGCAGTTCTTC

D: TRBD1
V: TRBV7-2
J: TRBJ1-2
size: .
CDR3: CASSSGQGNYGYTF
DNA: TGTGCCAGCAGCTCGGGACAGGGGAACTATGGCTACACCTTC

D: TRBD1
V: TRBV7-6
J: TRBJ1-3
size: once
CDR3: CASSPGQGAGGNTIYF
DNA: TGTGCCAGCAGCCCGGGACAGGGGGCGGGTGGAAACACCATATATTTT

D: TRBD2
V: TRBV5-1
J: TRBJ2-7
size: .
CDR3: CASSLDSGGLTYEQYF
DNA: TGCGCCAGCAGTCTTGACAGCGGGGGGCTAACCTACGAGCAGTACTTC

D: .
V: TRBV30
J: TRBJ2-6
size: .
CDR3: CAWSVGGVATGANVLTF
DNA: TGTGCCTGGAGTGTCGGAGGGGTGGCTACTGGGGCCAACGTCCTGACTTTC

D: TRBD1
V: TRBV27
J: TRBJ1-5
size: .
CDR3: CASRSLRQGNTQPQHF
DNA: TGTGCCAGCAGGAGCCTCAGACAGGGGAACACTCAGCCCCAGCATTTT

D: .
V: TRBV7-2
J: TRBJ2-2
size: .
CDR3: CASSFFGELFF
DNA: TGTGCCAGCAGCTTCTTCGGGGAGCTGTTTTTT

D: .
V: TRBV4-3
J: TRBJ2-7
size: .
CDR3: CASSQGLGWNGGEQYF
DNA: TGCGCCAGCAGCCAAGGATTAGGGTGGAACGGGGGCGAGCAGTACTTC

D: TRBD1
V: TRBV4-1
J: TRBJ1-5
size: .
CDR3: CASSVQGQGIQPQHF
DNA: TGCGCCAGCAGCGTCCAGGGACAGGGTATTCAGCCCCAGCATTTT

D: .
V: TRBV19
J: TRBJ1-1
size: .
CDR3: CASSSPGRNTEAFF
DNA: TGTGCCAGTAGTTCCCCGGGGAGGAACACTGAAGCTTTCTTT

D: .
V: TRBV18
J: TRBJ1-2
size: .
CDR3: CASSPQYNLAGGYTF
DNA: TGTGCCAGCTCACCACAGTACAACTTGGCGGGTGGCTACACCTTC

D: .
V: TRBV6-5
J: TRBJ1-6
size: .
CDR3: CASSPPGGRNSPLHF
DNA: TGTGCCAGCAGTCCGCCGGGGGGCAGGAATTCACCCCTCCACTTT

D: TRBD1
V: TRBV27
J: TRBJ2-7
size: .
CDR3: CASSSPGQGAHEQYF
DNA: TGTGCCAGCAGTTCCCCAGGACAGGGGGCCCACGAGCAGTACTTC

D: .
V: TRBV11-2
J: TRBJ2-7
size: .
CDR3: CASSFRHPPLNEQYF
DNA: TGTGCCAGCAGCTTCCGACACCCTCCCCTCAACGAGCAGTACTTC

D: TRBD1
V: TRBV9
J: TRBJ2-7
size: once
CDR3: CASSPQGAGGEQYF
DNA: TGTGCCAGCAGCCCACAGGGGGCCGGGGGTGAGCAGTACTTC

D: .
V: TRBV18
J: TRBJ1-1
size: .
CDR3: CASSSQVGSTEAFF
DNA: TGTGCCAGCTCATCACAGGTTGGGAGCACTGAAGCTTTCTTT

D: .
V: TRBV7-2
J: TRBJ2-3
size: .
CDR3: CASSLALIKTAQYF
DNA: TGTGCCAGCAGCTTAGCGCTGATAAAGACAGCGCAGTATTTT

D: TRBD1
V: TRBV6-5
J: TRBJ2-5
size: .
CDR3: CASSYYGQGKETQYF
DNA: TGTGCCAGCAGTTACTACGGACAGGGTAAAGAGACCCAGTACTTC

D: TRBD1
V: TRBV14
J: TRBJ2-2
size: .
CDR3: CASSSQGAGTGELFF
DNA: TGTGCCAGCAGCTCCCAGGGGGCAGGCACCGGGGAGCTGTTTTTT

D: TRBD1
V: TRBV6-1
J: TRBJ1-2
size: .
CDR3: CASSDPRTGELDGYTF
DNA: TGTGCCAGCAGTGACCCCCGGACAGGGGAGCTTGATGGCTACACCTTC